This TCR beta chain was observed in a study of cytomegalovirus exposure and HLA in healthy donors. Per the germline V gene, CDR1 is MDHEN and CDR2 is SYDVKM. V gave up 2 bases and J gave up 0 bases, with 11 bases separating them. There are 16 residues in the CDR3. PCR amplification relied on 60 Vbeta primers (plus 13 Jbeta primers). The method was immunoSEQ multiplex PCR; TCRdb's version includes in-frame clones alone and lacks a portion of them. The sample holds approximately 120,000 clones, 74% seen once. This sequence originates from a woman aged 50 to 60 in good health and CMV-seropositive. Sequencing was carried out using PBMCs. The chain is built from TRBV28 and TRBJ2-4; unclear D gene. CDR3 loop: CASSLIPNLAKNIQYF. The CDR3 nucleotides are TGTGCCAGCAGTTTAATCCCTAATCTAGCCAAAAACATTCAGTACTTC.